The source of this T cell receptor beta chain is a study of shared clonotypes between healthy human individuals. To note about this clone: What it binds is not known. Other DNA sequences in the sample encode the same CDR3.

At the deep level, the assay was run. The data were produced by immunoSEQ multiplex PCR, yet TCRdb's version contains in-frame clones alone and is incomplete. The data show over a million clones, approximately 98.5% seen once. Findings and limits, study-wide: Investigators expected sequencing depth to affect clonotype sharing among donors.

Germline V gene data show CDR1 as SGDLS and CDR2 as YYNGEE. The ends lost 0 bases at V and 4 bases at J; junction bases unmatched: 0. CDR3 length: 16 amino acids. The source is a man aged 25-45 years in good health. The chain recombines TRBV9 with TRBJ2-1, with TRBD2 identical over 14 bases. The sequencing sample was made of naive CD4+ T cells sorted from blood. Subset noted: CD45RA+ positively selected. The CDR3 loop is CASSVGTSGRYNEQFF. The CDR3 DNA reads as TGTGCCAGCAGCGTAGGGACTAGCGGGAGGTACAATGAGCAGTTCTTC.